This T cell receptor (beta chain) originates from a study of blood T cell repertoires in COVID-19. Germline V lookup: CDR1 SGHNT, CDR2 YENEEA. The CDR3 length equals 11 residues, ends included. As concerns this clone: This is likely a read error, given that the CDR3 carries no conserved phenylalanine or tryptophan at its end. Because the CDR3's place on the DNA is in doubt, the DNA is left out and the CDR3 is given as listed by TCRdb.

Data came from immunoSEQ multiplex PCR; TCRdb stores just in-frame clones and leaves some out. The data show 91,000 or so clones, around 84% seen once. The chain carries TRBV11-3 and TRBJ2-7; TRBD1 is the table's D call, not checked against the DNA. The TCR comes from a woman aged 55-75 years in a cohort sampled during active or convalescent COVID-19. What was sequenced was peripheral blood. CDR3 sequence: CASSSRDRGPL.